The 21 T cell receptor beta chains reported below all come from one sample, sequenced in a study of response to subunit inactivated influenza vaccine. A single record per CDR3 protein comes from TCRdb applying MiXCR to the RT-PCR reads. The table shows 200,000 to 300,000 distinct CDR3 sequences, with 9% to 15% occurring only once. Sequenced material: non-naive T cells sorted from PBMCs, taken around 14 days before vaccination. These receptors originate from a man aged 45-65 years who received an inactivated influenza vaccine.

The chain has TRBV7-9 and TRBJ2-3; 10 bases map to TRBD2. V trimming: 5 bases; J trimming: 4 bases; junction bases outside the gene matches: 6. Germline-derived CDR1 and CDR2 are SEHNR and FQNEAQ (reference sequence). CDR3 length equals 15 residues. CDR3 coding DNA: TGTGCCAGCAGCCCTCTAGCGGGAGCTGCAGATACGCAGTATTTT. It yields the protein CASSPLAGAADTQYF.

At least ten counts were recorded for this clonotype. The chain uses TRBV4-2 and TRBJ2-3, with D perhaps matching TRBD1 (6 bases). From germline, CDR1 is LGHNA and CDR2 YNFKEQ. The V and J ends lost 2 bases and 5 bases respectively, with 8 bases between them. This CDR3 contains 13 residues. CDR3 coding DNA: TGTGCCAGCAGCCAATCAGGGGAAGATACGCAGTATTTT. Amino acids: CASSQSGEDTQYF.

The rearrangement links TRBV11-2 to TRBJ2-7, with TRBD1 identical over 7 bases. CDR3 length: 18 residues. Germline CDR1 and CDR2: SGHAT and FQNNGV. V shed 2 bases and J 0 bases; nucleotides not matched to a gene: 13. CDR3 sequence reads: CASSLNGRDSLNSYEQYF. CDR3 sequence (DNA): TGTGCCAGCAGCTTAAATGGCAGGGACAGCCTTAACTCCTACGAGCAGTACTTC.

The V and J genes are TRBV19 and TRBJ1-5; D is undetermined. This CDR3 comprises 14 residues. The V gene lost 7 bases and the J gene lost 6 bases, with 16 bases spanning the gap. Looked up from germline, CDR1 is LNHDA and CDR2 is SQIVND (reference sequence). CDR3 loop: CASTRTVGIQPQHF. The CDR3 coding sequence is TGTGCCAGTACCCGGACGGTGGGGATTCAGCCCCAGCATTTT.

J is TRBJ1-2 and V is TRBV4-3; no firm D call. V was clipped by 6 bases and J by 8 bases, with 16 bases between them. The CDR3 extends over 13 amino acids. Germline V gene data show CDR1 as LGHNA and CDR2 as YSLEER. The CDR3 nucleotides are TGCGCCAGCAGTCCGAACCGACTAGTAGGCTACACCTTC. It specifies CASSPNRLVGYTF.

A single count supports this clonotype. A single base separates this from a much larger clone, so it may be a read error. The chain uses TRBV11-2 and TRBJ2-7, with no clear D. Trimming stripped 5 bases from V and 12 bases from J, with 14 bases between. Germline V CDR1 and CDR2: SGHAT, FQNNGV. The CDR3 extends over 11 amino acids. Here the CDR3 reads CASSVRGPAYF. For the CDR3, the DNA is TGTGCCAGCAGCGTCAGAGGACCCGCGTACTTC.

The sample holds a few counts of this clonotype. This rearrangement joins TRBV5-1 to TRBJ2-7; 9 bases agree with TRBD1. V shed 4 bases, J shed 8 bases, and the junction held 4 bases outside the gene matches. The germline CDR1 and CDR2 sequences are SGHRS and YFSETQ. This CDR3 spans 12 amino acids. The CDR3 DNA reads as TGCGCCAGCAGCCCTGGACAGGGGCAGCAGTACTTC. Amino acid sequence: CASSPGQGQQYF.

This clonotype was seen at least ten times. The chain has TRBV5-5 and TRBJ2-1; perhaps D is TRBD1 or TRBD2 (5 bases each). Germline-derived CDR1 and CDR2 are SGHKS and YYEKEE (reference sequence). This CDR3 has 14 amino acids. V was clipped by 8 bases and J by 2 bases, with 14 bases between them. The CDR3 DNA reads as TGTGCCAGTTACTCGGGGCAGACCTACAATGAGCAGTTCTTC. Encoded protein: CASYSGQTYNEQFF.

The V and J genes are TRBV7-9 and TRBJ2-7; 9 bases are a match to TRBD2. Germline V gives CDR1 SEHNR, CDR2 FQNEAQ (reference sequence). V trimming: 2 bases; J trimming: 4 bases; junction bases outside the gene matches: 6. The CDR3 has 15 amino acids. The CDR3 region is CASSLSGGQRYEQYF. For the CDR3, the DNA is TGTGCCAGCAGCTTAAGCGGGGGGCAACGGTACGAGCAGTACTTC.

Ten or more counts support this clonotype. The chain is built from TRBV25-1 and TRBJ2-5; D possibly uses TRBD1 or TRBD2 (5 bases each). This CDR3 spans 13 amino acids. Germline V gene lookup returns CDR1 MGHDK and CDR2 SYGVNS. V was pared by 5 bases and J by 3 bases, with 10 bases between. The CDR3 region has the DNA TGTGCCAGCAGTAGAGGGGTAAAAGAGACCCAGTACTTC. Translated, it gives CASSRGVKETQYF.

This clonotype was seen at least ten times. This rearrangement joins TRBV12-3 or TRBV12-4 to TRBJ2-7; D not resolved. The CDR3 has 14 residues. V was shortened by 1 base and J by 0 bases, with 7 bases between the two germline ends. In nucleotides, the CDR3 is TGTGCCAGCAGTTTAGATCTAAGCTCCTACGAGCAGTACTTC. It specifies CASSLDLSSYEQYF.

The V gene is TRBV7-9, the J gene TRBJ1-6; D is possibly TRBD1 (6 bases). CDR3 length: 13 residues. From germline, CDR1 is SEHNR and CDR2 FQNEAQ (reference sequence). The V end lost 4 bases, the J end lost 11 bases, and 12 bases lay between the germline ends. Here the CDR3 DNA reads TGTGCCAGCAGCTCAGCCACAGGGACACCCCTCCACTTT. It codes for CASSSATGTPLHF.

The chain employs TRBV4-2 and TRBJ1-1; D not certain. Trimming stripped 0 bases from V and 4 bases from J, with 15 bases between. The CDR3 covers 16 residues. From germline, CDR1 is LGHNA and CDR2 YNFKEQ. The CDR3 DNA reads TGTGCCAGCAGCCAAGAAGCGGGTTTGGGGTCCACTGAAGCTTTCTTT. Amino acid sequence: CASSQEAGLGSTEAFF.

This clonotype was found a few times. The CDR3 loop is CASSLAVSDEQYF. DNA of the CDR3: TGTGCCAGCAGCTTAGCGGTTAGTGACGAGCAGTACTTC. This chain connects TRBV7-9 to TRBJ2-7; no firm D call. V lost 0 bases and J lost 5, with 8 bases in between. CDR1 and CDR2 (germline): SEHNR, FQNEAQ (reference sequence). CDR3 length: 13 residues.

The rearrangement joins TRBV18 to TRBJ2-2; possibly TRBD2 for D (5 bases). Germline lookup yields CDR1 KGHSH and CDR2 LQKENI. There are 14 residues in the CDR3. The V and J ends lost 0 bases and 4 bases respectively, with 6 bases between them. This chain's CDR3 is CASSPPAGTGELFF. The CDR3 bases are TGTGCCAGCTCACCACCTGCGGGCACCGGGGAGCTGTTTTTT.

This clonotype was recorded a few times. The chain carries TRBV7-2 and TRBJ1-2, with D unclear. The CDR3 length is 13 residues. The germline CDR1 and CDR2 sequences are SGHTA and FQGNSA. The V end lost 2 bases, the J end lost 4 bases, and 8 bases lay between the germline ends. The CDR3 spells CASSLSGFYGYTF. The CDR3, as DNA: TGTGCCAGCAGCTTATCGGGGTTCTATGGCTACACCTTC.

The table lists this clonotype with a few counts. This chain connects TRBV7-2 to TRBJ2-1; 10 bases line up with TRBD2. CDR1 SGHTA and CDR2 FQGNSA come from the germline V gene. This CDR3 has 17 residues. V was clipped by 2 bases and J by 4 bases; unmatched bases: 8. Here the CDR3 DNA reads TGTGCCAGCAGCTTACTCGCTAGCGGGGGACTATACAATGAGCAGTTCTTC. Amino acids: CASSLLASGGLYNEQFF.

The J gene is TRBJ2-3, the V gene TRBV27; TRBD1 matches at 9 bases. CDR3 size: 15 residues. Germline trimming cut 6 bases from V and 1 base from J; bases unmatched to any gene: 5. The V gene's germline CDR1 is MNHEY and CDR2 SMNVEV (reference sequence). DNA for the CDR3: TGTGCCAGCAGATACGGGGACAGGGGCACAGATACGCAGTATTTT. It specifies CASRYGDRGTDTQYF.

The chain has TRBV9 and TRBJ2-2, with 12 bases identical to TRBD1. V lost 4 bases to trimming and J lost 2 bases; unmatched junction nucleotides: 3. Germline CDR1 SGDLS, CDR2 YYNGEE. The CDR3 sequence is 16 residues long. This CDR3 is CASSSGTGGNTGELFF. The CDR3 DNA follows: TGTGCCAGCAGCTCCGGGACAGGGGGCAACACCGGGGAGCTGTTTTTT.

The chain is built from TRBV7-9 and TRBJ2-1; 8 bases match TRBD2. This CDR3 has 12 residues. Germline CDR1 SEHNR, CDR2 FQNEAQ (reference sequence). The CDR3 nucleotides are TGTGTCCCGGGACTAGATTACAATGAGCAGTTCTTC. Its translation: CVPGLDYNEQFF.

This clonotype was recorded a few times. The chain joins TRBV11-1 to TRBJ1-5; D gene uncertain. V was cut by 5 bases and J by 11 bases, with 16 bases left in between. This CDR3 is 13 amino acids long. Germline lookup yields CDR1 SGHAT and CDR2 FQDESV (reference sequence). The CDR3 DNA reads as TGTGCCAGCAGCAAGAACACCGATCGGGCCCAGCATTTT. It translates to CASSKNTDRAQHF.